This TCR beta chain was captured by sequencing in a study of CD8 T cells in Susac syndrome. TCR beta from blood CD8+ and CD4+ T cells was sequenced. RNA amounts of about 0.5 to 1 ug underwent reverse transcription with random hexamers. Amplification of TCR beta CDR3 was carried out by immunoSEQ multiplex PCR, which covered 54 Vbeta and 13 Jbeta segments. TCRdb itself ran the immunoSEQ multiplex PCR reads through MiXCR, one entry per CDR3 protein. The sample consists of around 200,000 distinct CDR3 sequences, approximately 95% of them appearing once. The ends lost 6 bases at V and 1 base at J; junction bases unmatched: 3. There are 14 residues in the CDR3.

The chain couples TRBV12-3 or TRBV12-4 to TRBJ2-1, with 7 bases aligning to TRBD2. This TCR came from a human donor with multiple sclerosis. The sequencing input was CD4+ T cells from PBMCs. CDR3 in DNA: TGTGCCAGCAGGTGGGGGGGATCCTACAATGAGCAGTTCTTC. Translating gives CASRWGGSYNEQFF.